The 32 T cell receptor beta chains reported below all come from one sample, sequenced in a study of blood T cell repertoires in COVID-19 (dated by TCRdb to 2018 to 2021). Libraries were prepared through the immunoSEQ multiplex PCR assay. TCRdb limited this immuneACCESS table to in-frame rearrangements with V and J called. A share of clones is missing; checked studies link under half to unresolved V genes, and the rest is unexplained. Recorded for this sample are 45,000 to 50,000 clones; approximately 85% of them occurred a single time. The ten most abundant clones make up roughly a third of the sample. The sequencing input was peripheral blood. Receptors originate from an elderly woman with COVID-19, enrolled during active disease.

DNA of the CDR3: TGTGCCAGCAATGGGCTCTACGAGCAGTACTTC. Translated: CASNGLYEQYF. The chain uses TRBV28 and TRBJ2-7; D is undetermined. The CDR3 is 11 amino acids. The germline V gene encodes CDR1 MDHEN and CDR2 SYDVKM. V lost 7 bases and J lost 3, with 7 bases in between. The full variable domain, with the rest looked up from reference TRBV28 and TRBJ2-7, is DVKVTQSSRYLVKRTGEKVFLECVQDMDHENMFWYRQDPGLGLRLIYFSYDVKMKEKGDIPEGYSVSREKKERFSLILESASTNQTSMYLCASNGLYEQYFGPGTRLTVT.

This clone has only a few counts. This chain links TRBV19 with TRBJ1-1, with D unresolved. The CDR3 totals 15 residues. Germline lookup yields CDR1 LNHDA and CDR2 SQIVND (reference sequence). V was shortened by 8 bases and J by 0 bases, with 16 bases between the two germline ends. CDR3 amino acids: CASRIGGLMNTEAFF. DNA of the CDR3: TGTGCCAGTCGGATCGGAGGACTTATGAACACTGAAGCTTTCTTT.

CDR3 in amino acids: CASSQRTGGGTDTQYF. CDR3 nucleotide sequence: TGTGCCAGCAGCCAACGGACAGGTGGGGGAACAGATACGCAGTATTTT. This chain links TRBV7-3 with TRBJ2-3, with 7 nucleotides matching TRBD1. V lost 5 bases to trimming and J lost 3 bases; unmatched junction nucleotides: 11. Germline loops: CDR1 SGHTA, CDR2 FQGTGA. CDR3 size: 16 residues.

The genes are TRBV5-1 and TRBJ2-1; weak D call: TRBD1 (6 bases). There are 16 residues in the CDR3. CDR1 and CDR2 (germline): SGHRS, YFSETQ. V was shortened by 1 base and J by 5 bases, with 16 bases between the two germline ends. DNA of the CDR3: TGCGCCAGCAGCTTGTTACAGGGAATTGGGGACAATGAGCAGTTCTTC. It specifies CASSLLQGIGDNEQFF.

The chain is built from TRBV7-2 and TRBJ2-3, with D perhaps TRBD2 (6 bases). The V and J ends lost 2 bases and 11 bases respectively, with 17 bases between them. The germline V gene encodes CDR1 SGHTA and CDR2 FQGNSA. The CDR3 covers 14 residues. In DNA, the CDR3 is TGTGCCAGCAGCTTATTCCGCGGGGACCAGAGGCAGTATTTT. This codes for CASSLFRGDQRQYF.

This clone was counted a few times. CDR3 nucleotide sequence: TGTGCCACCCAGGGGGAAAACACCGGGGAGCTGTTTTTT. Translating it yields CATQGENTGELFF. This chain connects TRBV19 to TRBJ2-2; 7 bases fit TRBD1. The germline gives CDR1 LNHDA, CDR2 SQIVND (reference sequence). The junction had 4 bases not matched to a gene; V was cut back by 10 bases and J by 2 bases. This CDR3 comprises 13 residues.

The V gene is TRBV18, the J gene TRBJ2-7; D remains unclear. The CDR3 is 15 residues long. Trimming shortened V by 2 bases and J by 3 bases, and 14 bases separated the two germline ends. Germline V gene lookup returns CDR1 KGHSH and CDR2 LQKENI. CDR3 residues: CASSPGWANIYEQYF. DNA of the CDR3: TGTGCCAGCTCACCAGGTTGGGCCAATATCTACGAGCAGTACTTC.

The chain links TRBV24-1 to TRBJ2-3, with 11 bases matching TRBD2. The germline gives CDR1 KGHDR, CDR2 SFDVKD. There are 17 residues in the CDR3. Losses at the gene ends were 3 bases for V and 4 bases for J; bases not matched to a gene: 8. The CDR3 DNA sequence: TGTGCCACCAGTGATCCCCTGGGACTAGCGGACGCAGATACGCAGTATTTT. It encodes CATSDPLGLADADTQYF.

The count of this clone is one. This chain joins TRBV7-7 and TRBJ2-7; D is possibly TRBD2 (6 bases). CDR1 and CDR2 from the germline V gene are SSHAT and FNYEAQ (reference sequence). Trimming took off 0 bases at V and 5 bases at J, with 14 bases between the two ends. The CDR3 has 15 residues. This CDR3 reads CASSLAGGEYDEQYF. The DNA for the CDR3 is TGTGCCAGCAGCTTAGCCGGAGGGGAATACGACGAGCAGTACTTC.

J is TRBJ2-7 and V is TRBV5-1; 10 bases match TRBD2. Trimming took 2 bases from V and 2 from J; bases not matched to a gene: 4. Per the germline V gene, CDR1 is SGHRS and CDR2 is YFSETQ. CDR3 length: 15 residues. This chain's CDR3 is CASSFSSGGTYEQYF. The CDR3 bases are TGCGCCAGCAGCTTCTCTAGCGGGGGAACCTACGAGCAGTACTTC. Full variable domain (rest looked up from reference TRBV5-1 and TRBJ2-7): KAGVTQTPRYLIKTRGQQVTLSCSPISGHRSVSWYQQTPGQGLQFLFEYFSETQRNKGNFPGRFSGRQFSNSRSEMNVSTLELGDSALYLCASSFSSGGTYEQYFGPGTRLTVT.

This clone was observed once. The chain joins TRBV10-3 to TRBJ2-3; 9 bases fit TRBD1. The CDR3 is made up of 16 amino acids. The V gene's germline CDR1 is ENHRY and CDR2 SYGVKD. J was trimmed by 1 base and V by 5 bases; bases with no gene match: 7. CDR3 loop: CAISPGTGIRTDTQYF. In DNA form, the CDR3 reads TGTGCCATCAGTCCCGGGACAGGGATCCGCACAGATACGCAGTATTTT.

The CDR3 sequence is CASSPTSGRAFYEQYF. Here the CDR3 DNA reads TGTGCCAGTAGTCCGACGAGCGGGAGGGCCTTCTACGAGCAGTACTTC. The chain couples TRBV19 to TRBJ2-7, with 10 bases that match TRBD2. With V trimmed by 5 bases and J by 3 bases, 10 bases remained unmatched. The germline V gene has CDR1 LNHDA and CDR2 SQIVND (reference sequence). The CDR3 is made up of 16 amino acids.

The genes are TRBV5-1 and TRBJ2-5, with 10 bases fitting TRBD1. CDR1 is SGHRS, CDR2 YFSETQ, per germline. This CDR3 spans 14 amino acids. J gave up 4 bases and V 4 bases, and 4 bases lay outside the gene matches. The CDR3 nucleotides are TGCGCCAGCAGCCTCGGACAGGGGGGAGAGACCCAGTACTTC. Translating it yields CASSLGQGGETQYF.

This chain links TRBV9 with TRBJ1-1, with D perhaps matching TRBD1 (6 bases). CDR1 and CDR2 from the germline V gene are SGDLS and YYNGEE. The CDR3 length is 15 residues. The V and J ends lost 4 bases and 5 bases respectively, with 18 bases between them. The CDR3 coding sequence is TGTGCCAGCAGCCCTAGGGGGAGGGGGAGGACTGAAGCTTTCTTT. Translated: CASSPRGRGRTEAFF. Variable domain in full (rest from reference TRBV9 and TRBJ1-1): DSGVTQTPKHLITATGQRVTLRCSPRSGDLSVYWYQQSLDQGLQFLIQYYNGEERAKGNILERFSAQQFPDLHSELNLSSLELGDSALYFCASSPRGRGRTEAFFGQGTRLTVV.

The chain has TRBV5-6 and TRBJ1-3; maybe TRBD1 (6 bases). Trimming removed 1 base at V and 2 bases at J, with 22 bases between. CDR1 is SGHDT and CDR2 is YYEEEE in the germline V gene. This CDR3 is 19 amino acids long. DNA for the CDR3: TGTGCCAGCAGCTTGTTCTCGGGCAGGGGTAGTATCGCTGGAAACACCATATATTTT. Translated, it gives CASSLFSGRGSIAGNTIYF.

CDR3 nucleotide sequence: TGCGCCAGCAGCTTAGCGAGGCCCAAAAACATTCAGTACTTC. Amino acid sequence: CASSLARPKNIQYF. V and J are TRBV5-1 and TRBJ2-4; D is uncertain. The germline V gene has CDR1 SGHRS and CDR2 YFSETQ. Trimming stripped 2 bases from V and 2 bases from J, with 8 bases between. CDR3 length equals 14 residues.

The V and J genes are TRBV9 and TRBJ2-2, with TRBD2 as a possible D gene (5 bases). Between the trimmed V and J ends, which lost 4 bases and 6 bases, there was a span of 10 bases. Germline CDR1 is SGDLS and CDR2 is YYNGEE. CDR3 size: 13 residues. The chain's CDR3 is CASSTPGAGELFF. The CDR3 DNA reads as TGTGCCAGCAGCACCCCCGGGGCCGGGGAGCTGTTTTTT.

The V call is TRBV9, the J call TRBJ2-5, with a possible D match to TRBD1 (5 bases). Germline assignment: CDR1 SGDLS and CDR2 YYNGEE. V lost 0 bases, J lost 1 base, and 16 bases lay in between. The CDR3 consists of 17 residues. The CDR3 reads CASSVGFVQAGQETQYF. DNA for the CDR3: TGTGCCAGCAGCGTAGGTTTCGTACAGGCCGGCCAAGAGACCCAGTACTTC.

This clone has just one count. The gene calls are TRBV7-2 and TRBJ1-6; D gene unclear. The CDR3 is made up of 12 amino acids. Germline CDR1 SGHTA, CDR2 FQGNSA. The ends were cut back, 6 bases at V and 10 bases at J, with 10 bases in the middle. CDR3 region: CASRRPGSPLHF. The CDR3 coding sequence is TGTGCCAGCAGACGCCCGGGGTCACCCCTCCACTTT.

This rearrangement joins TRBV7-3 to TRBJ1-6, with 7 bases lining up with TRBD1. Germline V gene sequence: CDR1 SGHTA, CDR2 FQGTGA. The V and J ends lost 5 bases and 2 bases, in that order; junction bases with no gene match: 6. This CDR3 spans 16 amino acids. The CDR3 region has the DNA TGTGCCAGCAGCCTCAGGGGGGTCGCCTATAATTCACCCCTCCACTTT. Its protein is CASSLRGVAYNSPLHF.

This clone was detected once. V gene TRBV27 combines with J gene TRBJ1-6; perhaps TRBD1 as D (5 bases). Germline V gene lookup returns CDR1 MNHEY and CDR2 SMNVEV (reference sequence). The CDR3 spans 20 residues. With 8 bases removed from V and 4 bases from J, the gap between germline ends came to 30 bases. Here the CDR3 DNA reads TGTGCCAGCTCCCCGCGCGAGCTAGGTGGGACTGGGGTATATAATTCACCCCTCCACTTT. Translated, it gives CASSPRELGGTGVYNSPLHF.

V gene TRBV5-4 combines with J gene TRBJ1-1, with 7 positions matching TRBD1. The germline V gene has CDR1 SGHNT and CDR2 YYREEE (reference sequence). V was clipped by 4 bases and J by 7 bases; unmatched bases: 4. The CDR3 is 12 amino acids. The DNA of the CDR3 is TGTGCCAGCAGCCCCCGGGACAGTGAAGCTTTCTTT. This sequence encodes CASSPRDSEAFF.

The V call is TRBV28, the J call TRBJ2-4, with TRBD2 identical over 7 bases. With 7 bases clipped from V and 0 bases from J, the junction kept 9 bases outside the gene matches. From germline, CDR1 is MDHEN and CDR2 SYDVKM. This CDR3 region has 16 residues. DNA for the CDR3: TGTGCCAGCATCCCGGGGGGAACGTCAGCCAAAAACATTCAGTACTTC. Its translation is CASIPGGTSAKNIQYF.

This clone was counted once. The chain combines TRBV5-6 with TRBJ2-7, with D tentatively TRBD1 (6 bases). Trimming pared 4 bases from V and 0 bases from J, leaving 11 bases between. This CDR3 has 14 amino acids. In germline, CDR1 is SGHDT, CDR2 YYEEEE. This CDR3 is CASSGGPSSYEQYF. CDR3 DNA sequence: TGTGCCAGCAGCGGGGGCCCAAGCTCCTACGAGCAGTACTTC.

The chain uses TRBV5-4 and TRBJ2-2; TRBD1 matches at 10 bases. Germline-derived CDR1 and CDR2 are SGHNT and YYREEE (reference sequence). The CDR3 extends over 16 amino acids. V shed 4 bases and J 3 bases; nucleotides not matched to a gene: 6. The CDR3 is CASSLGQGVYTGELFF. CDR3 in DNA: TGTGCCAGCAGCCTCGGACAGGGGGTTTACACCGGGGAGCTGTTTTTT. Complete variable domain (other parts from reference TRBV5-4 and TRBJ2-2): ETGVTQSPTHLIKTRGQQVTLRCSSQSGHNTVSWYQQALGQGPQFIFQYYREEENGRGNFPPRFSGLQFPNYSSELNVNALELDDSALYLCASSLGQGVYTGELFFGEGSRLTVL.

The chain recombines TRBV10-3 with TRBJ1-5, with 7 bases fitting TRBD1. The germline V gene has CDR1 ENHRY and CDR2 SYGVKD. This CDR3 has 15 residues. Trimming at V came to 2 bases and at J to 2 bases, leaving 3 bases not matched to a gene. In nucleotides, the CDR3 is TGTGCCATCAGTGAGGGCGGACAGGGCAATCAGCCCCAGCATTTT. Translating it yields CAISEGGQGNQPQHF.

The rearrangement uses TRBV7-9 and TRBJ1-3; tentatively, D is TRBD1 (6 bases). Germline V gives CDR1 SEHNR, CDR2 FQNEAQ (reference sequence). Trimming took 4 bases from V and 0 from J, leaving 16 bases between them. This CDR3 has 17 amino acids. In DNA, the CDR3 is TGTGCCAGCAGCTGGGGGCTTGACAGTAGCTCTGGAAACACCATATATTTT. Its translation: CASSWGLDSSSGNTIYF.

CDR3 DNA sequence: TGTGCAAGTCGCTTAGGAGAGGGATCGGTGATGACTGAAGCTTTCTTT. This translates into CASRLGEGSVMTEAFF. The J gene is TRBJ1-1, the V gene TRBV12-2. TRBV12-2 is a pseudogene locus. This CDR3 region has 16 residues.

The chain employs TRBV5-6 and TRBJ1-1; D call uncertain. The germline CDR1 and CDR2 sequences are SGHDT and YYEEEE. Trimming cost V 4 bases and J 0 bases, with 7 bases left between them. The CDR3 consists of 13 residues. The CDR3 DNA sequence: TGTGCCAGCAGCCGTCCAGTGAACACTGAAGCTTTCTTT. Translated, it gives CASSRPVNTEAFF.

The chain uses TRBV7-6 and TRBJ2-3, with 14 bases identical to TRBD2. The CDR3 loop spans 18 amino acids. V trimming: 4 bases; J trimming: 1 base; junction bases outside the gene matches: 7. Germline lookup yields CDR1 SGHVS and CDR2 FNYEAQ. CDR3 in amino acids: CASSSTGLAGVGTDTQYF. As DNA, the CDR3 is TGTGCCAGCAGCTCCACGGGACTAGCGGGAGTTGGCACAGATACGCAGTATTTT.

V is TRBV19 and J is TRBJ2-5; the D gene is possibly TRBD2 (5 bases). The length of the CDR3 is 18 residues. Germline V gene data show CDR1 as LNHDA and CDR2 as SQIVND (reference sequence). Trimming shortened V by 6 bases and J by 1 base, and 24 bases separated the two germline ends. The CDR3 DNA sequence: TGTGCCAGTAGCGCCCGGGCCCCGGGGATGTCGGTCCAAGAGACCCAGTACTTC. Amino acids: CASSARAPGMSVQETQYF.

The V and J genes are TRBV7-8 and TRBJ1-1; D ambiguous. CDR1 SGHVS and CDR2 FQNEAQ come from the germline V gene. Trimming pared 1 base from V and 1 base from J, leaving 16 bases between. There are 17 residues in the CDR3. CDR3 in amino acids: CASSLGSRRHPNTEAFF. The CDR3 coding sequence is TGTGCCAGCAGCTTAGGGTCAAGAAGACACCCGAACACTGAAGCTTTCTTT.